This passage covers 10 T cell receptor beta chains from one sample sequenced in a study of shared clonotypes between healthy human individuals. Method: immunoSEQ multiplex PCR; TCRdb's copy keeps in-frame clones and lacks some. This repertoire shows just over 2,000,000 clones, 95% found once; its top ten account for 0.1% to 0.15%. Sequencing was performed on naive CD4+ T cells sorted from blood. Subset denoted: CD45RA+ positively selected. The receptors derive from a young man in good health.

The chain uses TRBV2 and TRBJ2-7, with 7 bases identical to TRBD2. CDR3 length: 15 residues. V trimming: 1 base; J trimming: 9 bases; junction bases outside the gene matches: 12. Per the germline V gene, CDR1 is SNHLY and CDR2 is FYNNEI. CDR3 coding DNA: TGTGCCAGCAGTGAAGGGCTAGCGGCGACGGCCGGGCAGTACTTC. Its protein is CASSEGLAATAGQYF.

The V and J genes are TRBV27 and TRBJ1-6; no clear D gene. CDR1 and CDR2 from the germline V gene are MNHEY and SMNVEV (reference sequence). The CDR3 length is 15 residues. Trimming cost V 7 bases and J 0 bases, with 10 bases left between them. The CDR3 nucleotides read TGTGCCAGCAAGGTTGGCAACTCCTATAATTCACCCCTCCACTTT. Amino acids: CASKVGNSYNSPLHF.

The chain combines TRBV5-8 with TRBJ1-1; D is undetermined. Trimming stripped 4 bases from V and 10 bases from J, with 11 bases between. Germline V gives CDR1 SGHTS, CDR2 YDEGEE. The CDR3 runs to 11 residues. The CDR3 nucleotides read TGTGCCAGCAGCAAGTCCCTAGGAGCTTTCTTT. It specifies CASSKSLGAFF.

The chain carries TRBV6-5 and TRBJ1-2; perhaps TRBD1 as D (6 bases). In germline, CDR1 is MNHEY, CDR2 SVGAGI. The CDR3 runs to 13 residues. Trimming took off 2 bases at V and 7 bases at J, with 11 bases between the two ends. DNA for the CDR3: TGTGCCAGCAGTTACGAAACAGGGCTTGGCTACACCTTC. Translation: CASSYETGLGYTF.

V is TRBV6-6 and J is TRBJ1-2; D not resolved. Germline V CDR1 and CDR2: MNHNY, SVGAGI (reference sequence). The CDR3 length is 12 residues. V was shortened by 8 bases and J by 1 base, with 8 bases between the two germline ends. The CDR3 protein is CASGQLNYGYTF. The CDR3 DNA is TGTGCCAGCGGGCAACTTAACTATGGCTACACCTTC.

This clone was seen once. The chain recombines TRBV4-2 with TRBJ2-2; 12 bases fit TRBD2. Per the germline V gene, CDR1 is LGHNA and CDR2 is YNFKEQ. CDR3 length equals 17 residues. J was trimmed by 4 bases and V by 3 bases; bases with no gene match: 6. The CDR3 coding sequence is TGTGCCAGCAGCCAGCCGGGACTAGCGGGCCCCACCGGGGAGCTGTTTTTT. Amino acid sequence: CASSQPGLAGPTGELFF.

With regard to this clone: At the DNA level, this CDR3 is encoded by other sequences in the same sample as well. The rearrangement links TRBV5-4 to TRBJ1-2; unclear D gene. The CDR3 runs 13 residues. Trimming left V 4 bases short and J 2 bases short, with 9 bases between. Germline loops: CDR1 SGHNT, CDR2 YYREEE (reference sequence). The CDR3 bases are TGTGCCAGCAGCCCGGACGCGAACTATGGCTACACCTTC. Translated, it gives CASSPDANYGYTF.

The genes are TRBV29-1 and TRBJ1-5, with D possibly being TRBD1 (6 bases). Germline V gene lookup returns CDR1 SQVTM and CDR2 ANQGSEA. CDR3 length equals 14 residues. The germline V and J ends were trimmed by 6 bases and 2 bases, with 14 bases remaining between them. The CDR3 DNA sequence: TGCAGCGTGAAACAGGGAATGGGCAATCAGCCCCAGCATTTT. This translates into CSVKQGMGNQPQHF.

Note on this clone: At one of its ends the junction is not consistent with the germline gene, which may arise from a read error. This chain uses TRBV18 with TRBJ1-2; D possibly corresponds to TRBD1 (6 bases). The germline V gene encodes CDR1 KGHSH and CDR2 LQKENI. The CDR3 consists of 12 residues. CDR3 sequence (DNA): TGTGCCAGCCCACCACCGAACAGGGAAGCCACCTTC. As protein: CASPPPNREATF.

Written as DNA, the CDR3 is TGTGCCAGCAGCTTAGCGCTAGGACTAGCGCAAGAGACCCAGTACTTC. As protein: CASSLALGLAQETQYF. The V gene is TRBV7-2, the J gene TRBJ2-5, with 9 bases lining up with TRBD2. The junction had 4 bases not matched to a gene; V was cut back by 0 bases and J by 2 bases. Germline V lookup: CDR1 SGHTA, CDR2 FQGNSA. The CDR3 has 16 amino acids.